The clone carrying this TCR beta chain was seen a few times. This sample's TCRbeta library carried unique molecular identifier barcodes. TCRdb reprocessed the PCR reads via MiXCR and lists one record per CDR3 protein. The data hold some 530,000 distinct CDR3 sequences, with under 15% observed a single time. This CDR3 comprises 20 residues. CDR1 and CDR2 (germline): LNHDA, SQIVND (reference sequence). With V trimmed by 5 bases and J by 1 base, 14 bases remained unmatched. This record belongs to a study of T-cell reconstitution after alpha-beta-depleted transplantation in children. This chain links TRBV19 with TRBJ2-3; 14 bases map to TRBD2. The receptor's source is a human donor who donated a stem cell graft to a child with combined immunodeficiency. Sequencing was performed on PBMCs from the stem cell graft donor, taken from the stem cell graft. CDR3: CASSYFTGTSGSIGTDTQYF. DNA for the CDR3: TGTGCCAGTAGTTACTTCACCGGGACTAGCGGGAGTATTGGCACAGATACGCAGTATTTT.